These T cell receptor beta chains were read from a single sample in a study of T cell responses to AZD1222 COVID-19 vaccine. TCRdb's table, derived via immunoSEQ multiplex PCR, lists solely in-frame clones and lacks some. The table shows approximately 120,000 clones, with over 80% occurring only once. This specimen consisted of peripheral blood, obtained on day 0 of AZD1222 vaccination. The receptors derive from an adult in good health. Each CDR3 is given with its conserved first and last residue. A D gene is named only where the DNA matches it firmly. Some rows have no size entry. The others give once, few or many, or a class for an expanded clone.

V gene: TRBV6-1; J gene: TRBJ2-6; clone size: -; D gene: -; CDR3 DNA: TGTGCCAGCAGTGGTTTCGGCGCGGGGCGCTCTGGGGCCAACGTCCTGACTTTC; CDR3 protein: CASSGFGAGRSGANVLTF
V gene: TRBV30; J gene: TRBJ2-2; clone size: -; D gene: TRBD1; CDR3 DNA: TGTGCCTGGAGCGACACAGGGGGCTTCGGGGAGCTGTTTTTT; CDR3 protein: CAWSDTGGFGELFF
V gene: TRBV5-1; J gene: TRBJ1-2; clone size: -; D gene: -; CDR3 DNA: TGCGCCAGCAGCTTCGCAGGGCAGGGAAATGGCTACACCTTC; CDR3 protein: CASSFAGQGNGYTF
V gene: TRBV18; J gene: TRBJ1-6; clone size: -; D gene: -; CDR3 DNA: TGTGCCAGCTCACCATCGGGGGTTTCACCCCTCCACTTT; CDR3 protein: CASSPSGVSPLHF
V gene: TRBV9; J gene: TRBJ2-1; clone size: -; D gene: -; CDR3 DNA: TGTGCCAGCAGCGTAGCGCTAGCGAGTTACAATGAGCAGTTCTTC; CDR3 protein: CASSVALASYNEQFF
V gene: TRBV3-1/TRBV3-2; J gene: TRBJ2-7; clone size: -; D gene: -; CDR3 DNA: TGTGCCAGCAGCCATGCGAGTAACGAGCAGTACTTC; CDR3 protein: CASSHASNEQYF
V gene: TRBV18; J gene: TRBJ2-5; clone size: -; D gene: TRBD2; CDR3 DNA: TGTGCCAGCTCACCTATGGCGGGAGGACAAGAGACCCAGTACTTC; CDR3 protein: CASSPMAGGQETQYF
V gene: TRBV25-1; J gene: TRBJ2-3; clone size: -; D gene: TRBD1; CDR3 DNA: TGTGCCAGCAGTGACTGGGGACAGGGCGGCACAGATACGCAGTATTTT; CDR3 protein: CASSDWGQGGTDTQYF
V gene: TRBV6-5; J gene: TRBJ1-2; clone size: once; D gene: TRBD1; CDR3 DNA: TGTGCCAGCACCGAAACAGGGGTGGTTGGCTACACCTTC; CDR3 protein: CASTETGVVGYTF
V gene: TRBV21-1; J gene: TRBJ2-7; clone size: -; D gene: -; CDR3 DNA: TGTGCCAGCAGCAAAGGGAACTCGGGTACTGGCTACGAGCAGTACTTC; CDR3 protein: CASSKGNSGTGYEQYF
V gene: TRBV6-6; J gene: TRBJ1-3; clone size: -; D gene: TRBD1; CDR3 DNA: TGTGCCAGCAGTGGGACAGGTACCTCTGGAAACACCATATATTTT; CDR3 protein: CASSGTGTSGNTIYF
V gene: TRBV5-6; J gene: TRBJ2-7; clone size: -; D gene: TRBD2; CDR3 DNA: TGTGCCAGCAGCTTACCCTTAAAGCGGGGCCCCTACGAGCAGTACTTC; CDR3 protein: CASSLPLKRGPYEQYF
V gene: TRBV5-4; J gene: TRBJ2-5; clone size: -; D gene: TRBD2; CDR3 DNA: TGTGCCAGCAGCTATAGCGGGATGCAAGAGACCCAGTACTTC; CDR3 protein: CASSYSGMQETQYF
V gene: TRBV19; J gene: TRBJ1-1; clone size: -; D gene: -; CDR3 DNA: TGTGCCAGTATCGACTATAACACTGAAGCTTTCTTT; CDR3 protein: CASIDYNTEAFF
V gene: TRBV5-1; J gene: TRBJ2-1; clone size: -; D gene: TRBD2; CDR3 DNA: TGCGCCAGCAGCTTGGGGACTAGTTCCTACAATGAGCAGTTCTTC; CDR3 protein: CASSLGTSSYNEQFF
V gene: TRBV6-5; J gene: TRBJ2-7; clone size: -; D gene: -; CDR3 DNA: TGTGCCAGCAGTAGGGGGGGTCCTTACGAGCAGTACTTC; CDR3 protein: CASSRGGPYEQYF
V gene: TRBV3-1/TRBV3-2; J gene: TRBJ2-2; clone size: -; D gene: -; CDR3 DNA: TGTGCCAGCAGCCTCCGGGACGTGAACACCGGGGAGCTGTTTTTT; CDR3 protein: CASSLRDVNTGELFF
V gene: TRBV3-1/TRBV3-2; J gene: TRBJ1-6; clone size: -; D gene: -; CDR3 DNA: TGTGCCAGCAGCCAAAACGGGGGACTCAATTCACCCCTCCACTTT; CDR3 protein: CASSQNGGLNSPLHF
V gene: TRBV28; J gene: TRBJ1-2; clone size: -; D gene: -; CDR3 DNA: TGTGCCAGCAGTCCTATTTTTGAGGGCTACACCTTC; CDR3 protein: CASSPIFEGYTF
V gene: TRBV21-1; J gene: TRBJ2-7; clone size: -; D gene: -; CDR3 DNA: TGTGCCAGCAGCAATGATAGTTCAGGGGAGCAGTACTTC; CDR3 protein: CASSNDSSGEQYF
V gene: TRBV6-6; J gene: TRBJ2-7; clone size: -; D gene: -; CDR3 DNA: TGTGCCAGTCTGAGCCGGGACCACGCCTACGAGCAGTACTTC; CDR3 protein: CASLSRDHAYEQYF
V gene: TRBV6-5; J gene: TRBJ2-7; clone size: -; D gene: TRBD1; CDR3 DNA: TGTGCCAGCAGTTACGCGCAGGGGGTTAGTTACGAGCAGTACTTC; CDR3 protein: CASSYAQGVSYEQYF
V gene: TRBV27; J gene: TRBJ1-2; clone size: -; D gene: TRBD1; CDR3 DNA: TGTGCCAGCAGTAGGGACAGTCCCCTTGAGGGATATGGCTACACCTTC; CDR3 protein: CASSRDSPLEGYGYTF
V gene: TRBV3-1/TRBV3-2; J gene: TRBJ2-3; clone size: once; D gene: -; CDR3 DNA: TGTGCCAGCAGCCAAGGGACAGCCACAGATACGCAGTATTTT; CDR3 protein: CASSQGTATDTQYF
V gene: TRBV5-4; J gene: TRBJ2-3; clone size: -; D gene: TRBD2; CDR3 DNA: TGTGCCAGCAGCAGACTAGCGGGAGGGCCTAGGGGCGCAGATACGCAGTATTTT; CDR3 protein: CASSRLAGGPRGADTQYF
V gene: TRBV3-1/TRBV3-2; J gene: TRBJ2-1; clone size: -; D gene: TRBD2; CDR3 DNA: TGTGCCAGCATGAGGGAGAACATAGCGGGCTTTGGGAGAGAGCAGTTCTTC; CDR3 protein: CASMRENIAGFGREQFF
V gene: TRBV19; J gene: TRBJ2-7; clone size: -; D gene: -; CDR3 DNA: TGTGCCCGCTTTTGGGATGTTTCCTACGAGCAGTACTTC; CDR3 protein: CARFWDVSYEQYF
V gene: TRBV5-6; J gene: TRBJ2-7; clone size: -; D gene: -; CDR3 DNA: TGTGCCAGCAGCTCTCATAGCTCCTACGAGCAGTACTTC; CDR3 protein: CASSSHSSYEQYF
V gene: TRBV5-1; J gene: TRBJ1-5; clone size: -; D gene: TRBD1; CDR3 DNA: TGCGCCAGCAGCAAGGACAGGGACCAGCCCCAGCATTTT; CDR3 protein: CASSKDRDQPQHF
V gene: TRBV11-2; J gene: TRBJ2-1; clone size: -; D gene: -; CDR3 DNA: TGTGCCAGCAGCTTCAACAGGGGAGGGGAGCAGTTCTTC; CDR3 protein: CASSFNRGGEQFF
V gene: TRBV5-4; J gene: TRBJ2-7; clone size: once; D gene: -; CDR3 DNA: TGTGCCAGCAGCTTGAACTTGGAGGGGACCTACGAGCAGTACTTC; CDR3 protein: CASSLNLEGTYEQYF
V gene: TRBV28; J gene: TRBJ2-7; clone size: -; D gene: -; CDR3 DNA: TGTGCCACCACGAGGGCATTCTACGAGCAGTACTTC; CDR3 protein: CATTRAFYEQYF
V gene: TRBV21-1; J gene: TRBJ1-1; clone size: -; D gene: -; CDR3 DNA: TGTGCCAGCAGAGACGGAACTCTGAACACTGAAGCTTTCTTT; CDR3 protein: CASRDGTLNTEAFF
V gene: TRBV7-2; J gene: TRBJ1-5; clone size: -; D gene: TRBD1; CDR3 DNA: TGTGCCAGCACCGACAGGGTAGGAAATCAGCCCCAGCATTTT; CDR3 protein: CASTDRVGNQPQHF
V gene: TRBV30; J gene: TRBJ1-1; clone size: -; D gene: -; CDR3 DNA: TGTGCCTGGAAGCAGGGCCCATGGGTCACTGAAGCTTTCTTT; CDR3 protein: CAWKQGPWVTEAFF
V gene: TRBV6-6; J gene: TRBJ1-2; clone size: -; D gene: -; CDR3 DNA: TGTGCCAGCAGTTACTCGAGCGGCTACTATGGCTACACCTTC; CDR3 protein: CASSYSSGYYGYTF
V gene: TRBV5-6; J gene: TRBJ2-7; clone size: -; D gene: -; CDR3 DNA: TGTGCCAGCAGCTTGGAAATGGCGGACGAGCAGTACTTC; CDR3 protein: CASSLEMADEQYF
V gene: TRBV4-2; J gene: TRBJ1-3; clone size: -; D gene: -; CDR3 DNA: TGTGCCAGCAGCCAAGGCGCGGCATCCTCTGGAAACACCATATATTTT; CDR3 protein: CASSQGAASSGNTIYF
V gene: TRBV5-1; J gene: TRBJ1-6; clone size: -; D gene: -; CDR3 DNA: TGCGCCAGCAGCTTGGAACCCCTGTATAATTCACCCCTCCACTTT; CDR3 protein: CASSLEPLYNSPLHF
V gene: TRBV5-6; J gene: TRBJ2-6; clone size: -; D gene: TRBD1; CDR3 DNA: TGTGCCAGCATCCGACGGGGGACAGGGGCTCCCTCTGGGGCCAACGTCCTGACTTTC; CDR3 protein: CASIRRGTGAPSGANVLTF
V gene: TRBV5-1; J gene: TRBJ1-1; clone size: -; D gene: TRBD1; CDR3 DNA: TGCGCCAGCAGCTTGACAGGGGACACTGAAGCTTTCTTT; CDR3 protein: CASSLTGDTEAFF
V gene: TRBV7-9; J gene: TRBJ1-1; clone size: -; D gene: -; CDR3 DNA: TGTGCCAGCAGCCTCCAGCGGGACACTGAAGCTTTCTTT; CDR3 protein: CASSLQRDTEAFF
V gene: TRBV28; J gene: TRBJ2-3; clone size: once; D gene: -; CDR3 DNA: TGTGCCAGCAGTTTTCCGGGGAGCACAGATACGCAGTATTTT; CDR3 protein: CASSFPGSTDTQYF
V gene: TRBV7-9; J gene: TRBJ2-7; clone size: -; D gene: -; CDR3 DNA: TGTGCCAGCAGCTTAGGCGTATACGAGCAGTACTTC; CDR3 protein: CASSLGVYEQYF
V gene: TRBV7-8; J gene: TRBJ1-5; clone size: -; D gene: -; CDR3 DNA: TGTGCCAGCAACCTGGTCGCTTCAGGCAATCAGCCCCAGCATTTT; CDR3 protein: CASNLVASGNQPQHF
V gene: TRBV28; J gene: TRBJ1-2; clone size: -; D gene: -; CDR3 DNA: TGTGCCAGCAGCTTCAGGGGAGCCTATGGCTACACCTTC; CDR3 protein: CASSFRGAYGYTF
V gene: TRBV3-1/TRBV3-2; J gene: TRBJ1-2; clone size: -; D gene: TRBD1; CDR3 DNA: TGTGCCAGCAGCCAGCGACAGGGGGGATACTATGGCTACACCTTC; CDR3 protein: CASSQRQGGYYGYTF
V gene: TRBV27; J gene: TRBJ1-1; clone size: -; D gene: -; CDR3 DNA: TGTGCCAGCAGTTTCCAGGACAAAAACACTGAAGCTTTCTTT; CDR3 protein: CASSFQDKNTEAFF
V gene: TRBV10-3; J gene: TRBJ1-5; clone size: -; D gene: -; CDR3 DNA: TGTGCCATCAGTGAGGGGTCTATCCGCAATCAGCCCCAGCATTTT; CDR3 protein: CAISEGSIRNQPQHF
V gene: TRBV20-1; J gene: TRBJ2-2; clone size: once; D gene: -; CDR3 DNA: TGCAGTGCTAGTTTCAGGGCCACCGGGGAGCTGTTTTTT; CDR3 protein: CSASFRATGELFF
V gene: TRBV5-4; J gene: TRBJ2-3; clone size: -; D gene: -; CDR3 DNA: TGTGCCAGCAGCGGGGGGGGCCCGCGCAGAGATACGCAGTATTTT; CDR3 protein: CASSGGGPRRDTQYF
V gene: TRBV9; J gene: TRBJ2-3; clone size: -; D gene: TRBD1; CDR3 DNA: TGTGCCAGCAGCGCACAGGGGTCGCTCATCGATACGCAGTATTTT; CDR3 protein: CASSAQGSLIDTQYF
V gene: TRBV6-1; J gene: TRBJ2-7; clone size: -; D gene: -; CDR3 DNA: TGTGCCAGCAGTGAATTGGTTACCTCCTACGAGCAGTACTTC; CDR3 protein: CASSELVTSYEQYF
V gene: TRBV9; J gene: TRBJ2-2; clone size: once; D gene: -; CDR3 DNA: TGTGCCAGCAGCGTTCGGCCAAATGAGGGCGGGGAGCTGTTTTTT; CDR3 protein: CASSVRPNEGGELFF
V gene: TRBV5-1; J gene: TRBJ1-1; clone size: once; D gene: -; CDR3 DNA: TGCGCCAGCAGCTACAACAGGAACACTGAAGCTTTCTTT; CDR3 protein: CASSYNRNTEAFF
V gene: TRBV25-1; J gene: TRBJ1-1; clone size: -; D gene: -; CDR3 DNA: TGTGCCAGCAGTCCCCGGGGTGTTGGGGACACTGAAGCTTTCTTT; CDR3 protein: CASSPRGVGDTEAFF
V gene: TRBV5-4; J gene: TRBJ1-2; clone size: once; D gene: -; CDR3 DNA: TGTGCCAGCAGCTTCGCAGGGACTAACTATGGCTACACCTTC; CDR3 protein: CASSFAGTNYGYTF
V gene: TRBV5-1; J gene: TRBJ2-7; clone size: -; D gene: TRBD2; CDR3 DNA: TGCGCCAGCAGCTTGTTGCGGGGGAACTACGAGCAGTACTTC; CDR3 protein: CASSLLRGNYEQYF
V gene: TRBV6-5; J gene: TRBJ1-3; clone size: -; D gene: -; CDR3 DNA: TGTGCCAGCGGGGGCTGGGGGCGGGAAAACACCATATATTTT; CDR3 protein: CASGGWGRENTIYF
V gene: TRBV6-6; J gene: TRBJ1-2; clone size: -; D gene: TRBD1; CDR3 DNA: TGTGCCAGCAGTCACGGACAGGGCTATGGCTACACCTTC; CDR3 protein: CASSHGQGYGYTF